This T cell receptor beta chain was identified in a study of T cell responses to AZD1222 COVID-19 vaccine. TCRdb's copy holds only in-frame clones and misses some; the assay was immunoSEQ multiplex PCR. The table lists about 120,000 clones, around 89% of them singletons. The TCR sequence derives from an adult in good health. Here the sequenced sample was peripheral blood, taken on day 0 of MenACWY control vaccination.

The CDR3 DNA reads TGTGCCAGCAGCCCCGGGACTTCCACGAGCTCCTACGAGCAGTACTTC. Translation gives CASSPGTSTSSYEQYF. The chain has TRBV7-8 and TRBJ2-7; D is perhaps TRBD2 (6 bases). This CDR3 has 16 residues. V was shortened by 5 bases and J by 0 bases, with 17 bases between the two germline ends. Germline V gene lookup returns CDR1 SGHVS and CDR2 FQNEAQ.